This is a list of T cell receptor beta chains from one sample in a study of beta chain features in type 1 diabetes. The assay was immunoSEQ multiplex PCR, and TCRdb's table has in-frame clones only and misses some. The data show a few hundred thousand clones, with over 14% seen just once and more than 0.015% held by the top ten. The sequencing sample was made of naive CD4+ T cells from blood. These receptors originate from a man aged 18 to 29 with type 1 diabetes. Each CDR3 is given with its conserved first and last residue. Fields, in order: D gene, V gene, clone size, J gene, CDR3 DNA, CDR3 protein. A D gene is named only where the DNA matches it firmly. Clone size is not always given. Where it is, it says once, few, many or a class for expanded clones.

d_gene: TRBD2
v_gene: TRBV7-9
abundance: once
j_gene: TRBJ2-7
CDR3nt: TGTGCCAGCAGCTACACTAGCGGGAGGGCCTACGAGCAGTACTTC
CDR3aa: CASSYTSGRAYEQYF

d_gene: NA
v_gene: TRBV11-2
abundance: NA
j_gene: TRBJ2-7
CDR3nt: TGTGCCAGCAGCTGGGGGCCTTACGAGCAGTACTTC
CDR3aa: CASSWGPYEQYF

d_gene: TRBD1
v_gene: TRBV5-4
abundance: few
j_gene: TRBJ2-7
CDR3nt: TGTGCCAGCAGCGTCGGGACAGGGGCCTACGAGCAGTACTTC
CDR3aa: CASSVGTGAYEQYF

d_gene: TRBD1
v_gene: TRBV27
abundance: few
j_gene: TRBJ2-5
CDR3nt: TGTGCCAGCAGTGAGTACAGGGGGGCAATCGGAGAGACCCAGTACTTC
CDR3aa: CASSEYRGAIGETQYF

d_gene: NA
v_gene: TRBV30
abundance: few
j_gene: TRBJ1-2
CDR3nt: TGTGCCTGGAACGGGTGGCACTATGGCTACACCTTC
CDR3aa: CAWNGWHYGYTF

d_gene: NA
v_gene: TRBV6-4
abundance: NA
j_gene: TRBJ1-6
CDR3nt: TGTGCCAGCAGTGACCGGGGAACCAATTCACCCCTCCACTTT
CDR3aa: CASSDRGTNSPLHF

d_gene: TRBD1
v_gene: TRBV6-1
abundance: NA
j_gene: TRBJ1-5
CDR3nt: TGTGCCAGCAGTGGCGGGAAAGCCACAGGGGATAGCAATCAGCCCCAGCATTTT
CDR3aa: CASSGGKATGDSNQPQHF

d_gene: TRBD1
v_gene: TRBV18
abundance: few
j_gene: TRBJ2-1
CDR3nt: TGTGCCAGCTCACAAAGCCGGGACAGGGTTAATGAGCAGTTCTTC
CDR3aa: CASSQSRDRVNEQFF

d_gene: NA
v_gene: TRBV7-8
abundance: few
j_gene: TRBJ2-7
CDR3nt: TGTGCCAGCAGCTTAGGATGGCAGTCCTCCTACGAGCAGTACTTC
CDR3aa: CASSLGWQSSYEQYF

d_gene: NA
v_gene: TRBV4-1
abundance: NA
j_gene: TRBJ1-2
CDR3nt: TGCGCCAGCAGCACATGGGGACTGGACGGGAAGGGCTACACCTTC
CDR3aa: CASSTWGLDGKGYTF

d_gene: NA
v_gene: TRBV5-1
abundance: few
j_gene: TRBJ2-7
CDR3nt: TGCGCCAGCAGCTTGGCCGCCCCGGGGACCTACGAGCAGTACTTC
CDR3aa: CASSLAAPGTYEQYF

d_gene: TRBD2
v_gene: TRBV6-5
abundance: few
j_gene: TRBJ2-2
CDR3nt: TGTGCCAGCAGGCGGGGGGGAAACACCGGGGAGCTGTTTTTT
CDR3aa: CASRRGGNTGELFF

d_gene: NA
v_gene: TRBV2
abundance: NA
j_gene: TRBJ1-1
CDR3nt: TGTGCCAGCAGCGGAGGTGCGACTGAAGCTTTCTTT
CDR3aa: CASSGGATEAFF

d_gene: TRBD1
v_gene: TRBV28
abundance: NA
j_gene: TRBJ2-1
CDR3nt: TGTGCCAGCAGAACCCAGGGGGCCTACTACAATGAGCAGTTCTTC
CDR3aa: CASRTQGAYYNEQFF

d_gene: TRBD2
v_gene: TRBV5-6
abundance: NA
j_gene: TRBJ2-3
CDR3nt: TGTGCCAGCAGCGGGGGGAGGGCAGATACGCAGTATTTT
CDR3aa: CASSGGRADTQYF

d_gene: TRBD1
v_gene: TRBV30
abundance: few
j_gene: TRBJ2-7
CDR3nt: TGTGCCTGGACAAATGAAATCAACAGGGGGCTTAAGCAGTACTTC
CDR3aa: CAWTNEINRGLKQYF

d_gene: TRBD1
v_gene: TRBV14
abundance: NA
j_gene: TRBJ1-2
CDR3nt: TGTGCCAGCAGCCAAGTCGGTAGGGGGCATATCTATGGCTACACCTTC
CDR3aa: CASSQVGRGHIYGYTF

d_gene: NA
v_gene: TRBV30
abundance: NA
j_gene: TRBJ2-3
CDR3nt: TGTGCCTGGAGTAACTCGGATACGCAGTATTTT
CDR3aa: CAWSNSDTQYF

d_gene: TRBD2
v_gene: TRBV27
abundance: NA
j_gene: TRBJ2-3
CDR3nt: TGTGCCAGCAGTGAGAGCGGGAGGGGCACAGATACGCAGTATTTT
CDR3aa: CASSESGRGTDTQYF

d_gene: NA
v_gene: TRBV7-9
abundance: few
j_gene: TRBJ2-6
CDR3nt: TGTGCCAGCAGCGCGGGGCCAGGCAGGGTGATTGGGGCCAACGTCCTGACTTTC
CDR3aa: CASSAGPGRVIGANVLTF

d_gene: NA
v_gene: TRBV20-1
abundance: few
j_gene: TRBJ2-1
CDR3nt: TGCAGTGCTAGAATGGGGGGGCTTGGGTTCTTC
CDR3aa: CSARMGGLGFF

d_gene: TRBD1
v_gene: TRBV11-3
abundance: few
j_gene: TRBJ2-3
CDR3nt: TGTGCCAGCAGCGATCCGGGACAGACACCAGATACGCAGTATTTT
CDR3aa: CASSDPGQTPDTQYF

d_gene: NA
v_gene: TRBV5-4
abundance: NA
j_gene: TRBJ2-2
CDR3nt: TGTGCCAGCAGCTTGGTAGGGGGACCTGGGGAGCTGTTTTTT
CDR3aa: CASSLVGGPGELFF

d_gene: NA
v_gene: TRBV30
abundance: NA
j_gene: TRBJ1-3
CDR3nt: TGTGCCTGGAGGCAACAGGGAGAGGGAAACACCATATATTTT
CDR3aa: CAWRQQGEGNTIYF

d_gene: NA
v_gene: TRBV29-1
abundance: few
j_gene: TRBJ1-4
CDR3nt: TGCAGCGTTGAATTTAGTGCAACTAATGAAAAACTGTTTTTT
CDR3aa: CSVEFSATNEKLFF

d_gene: TRBD1
v_gene: TRBV10-3
abundance: NA
j_gene: TRBJ2-6
CDR3nt: TGTGCCATCAGTGGACAGGGTCCCAGCTCTGGGGCCAACGTCCTGACTTTC
CDR3aa: CAISGQGPSSGANVLTF

d_gene: TRBD2
v_gene: TRBV10-3
abundance: NA
j_gene: TRBJ2-3
CDR3nt: TGTGCCATCAGTGGTAGCGGGACAGATACGCAGTATTTT
CDR3aa: CAISGSGTDTQYF

d_gene: TRBD2
v_gene: TRBV27
abundance: NA
j_gene: TRBJ2-5
CDR3nt: TGTGCCAGCAGTCTGACTAGCGGGAGTAAAGAGACCCAGTACTTC
CDR3aa: CASSLTSGSKETQYF

d_gene: NA
v_gene: TRBV30
abundance: few
j_gene: TRBJ2-5
CDR3nt: TGTGCCTGGAGTGCGGAGGGGACCCAGTACTTC
CDR3aa: CAWSAEGTQYF

d_gene: TRBD2
v_gene: TRBV4-2
abundance: few
j_gene: TRBJ2-3
CDR3nt: TGTGCCAGCAGCCCCCTTTGGCGGGGGACTAGCACAGATACGCAGTATTTT
CDR3aa: CASSPLWRGTSTDTQYF

d_gene: TRBD1
v_gene: TRBV11-1
abundance: few
j_gene: TRBJ2-5
CDR3nt: TGTGCCAGCAGCCTAAACAGGGGCCAAGAGACCCAGTACTTC
CDR3aa: CASSLNRGQETQYF

d_gene: TRBD2
v_gene: TRBV4-1
abundance: few
j_gene: TRBJ2-5
CDR3nt: TGCGCCAGCAGCCAACTAGCGGGGAGAAGGGAAGAGACCCAGTACTTC
CDR3aa: CASSQLAGRREETQYF